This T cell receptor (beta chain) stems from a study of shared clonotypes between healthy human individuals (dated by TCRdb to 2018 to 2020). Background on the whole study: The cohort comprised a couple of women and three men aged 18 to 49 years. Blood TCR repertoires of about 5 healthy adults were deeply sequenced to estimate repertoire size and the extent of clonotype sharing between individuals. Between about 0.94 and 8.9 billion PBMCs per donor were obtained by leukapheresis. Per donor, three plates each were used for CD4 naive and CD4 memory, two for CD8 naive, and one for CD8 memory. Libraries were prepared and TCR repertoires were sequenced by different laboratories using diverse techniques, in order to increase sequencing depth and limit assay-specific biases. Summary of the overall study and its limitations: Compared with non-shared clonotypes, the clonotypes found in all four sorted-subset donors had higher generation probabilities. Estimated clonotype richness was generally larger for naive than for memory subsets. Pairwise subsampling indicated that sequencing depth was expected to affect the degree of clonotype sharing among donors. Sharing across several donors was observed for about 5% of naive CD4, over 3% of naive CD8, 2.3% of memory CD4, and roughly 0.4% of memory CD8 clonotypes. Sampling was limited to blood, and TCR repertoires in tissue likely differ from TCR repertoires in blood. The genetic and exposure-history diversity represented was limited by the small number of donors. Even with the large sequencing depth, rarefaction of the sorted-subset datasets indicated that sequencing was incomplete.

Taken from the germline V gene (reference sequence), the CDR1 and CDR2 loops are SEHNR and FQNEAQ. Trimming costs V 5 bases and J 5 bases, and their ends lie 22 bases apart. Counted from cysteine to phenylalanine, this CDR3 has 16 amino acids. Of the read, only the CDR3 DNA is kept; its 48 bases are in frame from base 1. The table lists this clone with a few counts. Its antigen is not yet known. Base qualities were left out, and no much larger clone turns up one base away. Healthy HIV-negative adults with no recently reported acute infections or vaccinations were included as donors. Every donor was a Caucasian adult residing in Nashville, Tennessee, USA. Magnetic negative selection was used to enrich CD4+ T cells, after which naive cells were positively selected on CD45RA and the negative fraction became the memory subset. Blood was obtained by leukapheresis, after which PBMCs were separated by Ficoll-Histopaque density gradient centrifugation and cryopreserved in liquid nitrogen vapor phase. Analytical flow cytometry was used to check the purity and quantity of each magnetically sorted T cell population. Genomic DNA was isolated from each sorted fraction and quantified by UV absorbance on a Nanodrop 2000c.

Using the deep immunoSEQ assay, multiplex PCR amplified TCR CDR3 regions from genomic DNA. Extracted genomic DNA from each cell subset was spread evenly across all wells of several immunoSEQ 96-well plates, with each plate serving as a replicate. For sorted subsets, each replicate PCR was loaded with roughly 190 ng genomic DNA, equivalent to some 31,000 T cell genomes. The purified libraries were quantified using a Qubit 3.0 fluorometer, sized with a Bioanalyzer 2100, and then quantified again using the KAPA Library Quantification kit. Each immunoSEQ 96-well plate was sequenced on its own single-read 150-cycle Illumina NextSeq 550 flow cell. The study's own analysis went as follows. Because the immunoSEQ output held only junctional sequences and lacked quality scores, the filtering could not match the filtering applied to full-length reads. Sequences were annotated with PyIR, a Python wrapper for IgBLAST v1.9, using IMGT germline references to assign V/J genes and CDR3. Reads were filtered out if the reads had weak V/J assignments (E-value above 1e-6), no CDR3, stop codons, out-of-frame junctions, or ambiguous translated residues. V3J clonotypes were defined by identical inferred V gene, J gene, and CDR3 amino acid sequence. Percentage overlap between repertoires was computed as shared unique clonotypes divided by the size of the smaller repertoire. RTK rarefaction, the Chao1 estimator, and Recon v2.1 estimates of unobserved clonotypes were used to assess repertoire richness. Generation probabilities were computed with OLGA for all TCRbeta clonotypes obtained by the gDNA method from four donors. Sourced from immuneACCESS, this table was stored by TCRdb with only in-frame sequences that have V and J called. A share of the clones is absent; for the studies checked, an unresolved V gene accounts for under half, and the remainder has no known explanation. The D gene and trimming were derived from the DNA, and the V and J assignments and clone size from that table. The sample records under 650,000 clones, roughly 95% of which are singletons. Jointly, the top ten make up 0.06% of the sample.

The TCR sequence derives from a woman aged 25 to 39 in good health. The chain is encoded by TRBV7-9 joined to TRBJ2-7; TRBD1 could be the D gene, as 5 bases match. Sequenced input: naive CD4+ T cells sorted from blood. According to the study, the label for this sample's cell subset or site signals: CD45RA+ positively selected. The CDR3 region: CASSQIQPDRSHEQYF. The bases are TGTGCCAGCAGCCAAATACAACCCGACAGATCGCACGAGCAGTACTTC.